This T cell receptor (beta chain) originates from a study of blood T cell repertoires in COVID-19. Overall study context: The United States, Italy and Spain provided the acute and convalescent COVID-19 samples. PBMCs, B-cell-depleted T cells, or T cells provided the cDNA or gDNA that made up the material.

V lost 10 bases and J lost 4, with 19 bases in between. From germline, CDR1 is MNHEY and CDR2 SVGAGI. The CDR3 length is 14 residues. This clone has more than one count but fewer than ten. How the authors handled the data: Using reference gene primer amplification, nucleated cell counts were estimated. Only in-frame clones appear in the TCRdb table, and some are missing; sequencing was by immunoSEQ multiplex PCR. That table supplies the V and J calls and clone size; D and trimming were determined from the DNA. The data show approximately 180,000 clones, with 80% to 90% seen just once and approximately 11% held by the top ten.

Sequencing was done on a sample of peripheral blood. The gene calls are TRBV6-5 and TRBJ1-2; D unresolved. The TCR was taken from a human donor with active or convalescent COVID-19. The donor label of this sample is uncertain. The CDR3, as DNA: TGTGCCACCATTTCCAGCACTCTAGGCTATGGCTACACCTTC. As protein: CATISSTLGYGYTF.